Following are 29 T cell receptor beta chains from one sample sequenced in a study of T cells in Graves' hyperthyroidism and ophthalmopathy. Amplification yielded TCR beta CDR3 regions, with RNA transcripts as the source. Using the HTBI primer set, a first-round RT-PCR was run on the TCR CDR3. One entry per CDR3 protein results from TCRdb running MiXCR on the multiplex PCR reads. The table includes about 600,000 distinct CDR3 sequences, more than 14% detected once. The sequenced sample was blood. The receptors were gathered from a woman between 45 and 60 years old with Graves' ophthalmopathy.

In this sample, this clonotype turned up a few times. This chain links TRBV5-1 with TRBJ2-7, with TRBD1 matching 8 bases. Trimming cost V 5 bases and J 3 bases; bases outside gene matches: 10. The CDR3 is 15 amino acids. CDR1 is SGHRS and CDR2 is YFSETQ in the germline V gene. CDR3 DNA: TGCGCCAGCAGACTCCAGGGGGCAGGAAACTACGAGCAGTACTTC. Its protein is CASRLQGAGNYEQYF.

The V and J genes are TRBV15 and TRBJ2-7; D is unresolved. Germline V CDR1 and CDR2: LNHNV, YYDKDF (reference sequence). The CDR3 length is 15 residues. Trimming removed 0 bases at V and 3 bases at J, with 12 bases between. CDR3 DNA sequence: TGTGCCACCAGCAGAGATAGGAGTGGTAGCTACGAGCAGTACTTC. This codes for CATSRDRSGSYEQYF.

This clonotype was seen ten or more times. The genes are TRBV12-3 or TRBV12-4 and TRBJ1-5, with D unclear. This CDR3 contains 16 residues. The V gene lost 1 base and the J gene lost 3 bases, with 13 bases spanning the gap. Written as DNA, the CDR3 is TGTGCCAGCAGTTTAGTCTTGGCAAGCAACAATCAGCCCCAGCATTTT. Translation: CASSLVLASNNQPQHF.

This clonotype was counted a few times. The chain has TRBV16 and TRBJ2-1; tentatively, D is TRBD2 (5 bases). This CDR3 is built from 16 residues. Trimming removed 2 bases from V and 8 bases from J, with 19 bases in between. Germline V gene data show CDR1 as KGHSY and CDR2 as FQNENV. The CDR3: CASSQNSERVVDEQFF. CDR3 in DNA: TGTGCCAGCAGCCAAAACAGCGAGAGGGTTGTCGATGAGCAGTTCTTC.

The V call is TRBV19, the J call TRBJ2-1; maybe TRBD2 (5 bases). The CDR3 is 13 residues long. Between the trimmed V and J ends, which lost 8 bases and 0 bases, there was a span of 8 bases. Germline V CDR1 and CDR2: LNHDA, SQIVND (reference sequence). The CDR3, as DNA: TGTGCCAGTGCTGGGAGCTCCTACAATGAGCAGTTCTTC. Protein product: CASAGSSYNEQFF.

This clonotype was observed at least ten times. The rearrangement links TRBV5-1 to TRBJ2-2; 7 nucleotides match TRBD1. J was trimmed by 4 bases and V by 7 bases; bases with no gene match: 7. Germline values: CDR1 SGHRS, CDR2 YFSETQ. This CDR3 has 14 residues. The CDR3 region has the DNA TGCGCCAGCCGCGACAGGGTCAGCACCGGGGAGCTGTTTTTT. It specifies CASRDRVSTGELFF.

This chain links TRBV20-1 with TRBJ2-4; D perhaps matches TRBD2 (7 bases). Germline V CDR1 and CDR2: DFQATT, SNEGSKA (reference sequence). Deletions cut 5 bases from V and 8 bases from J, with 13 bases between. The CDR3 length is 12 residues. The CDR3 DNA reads TGCAGTGCTGGGGGGGGGGGGCACATTCAGTACTTC. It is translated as CSAGGGGHIQYF.

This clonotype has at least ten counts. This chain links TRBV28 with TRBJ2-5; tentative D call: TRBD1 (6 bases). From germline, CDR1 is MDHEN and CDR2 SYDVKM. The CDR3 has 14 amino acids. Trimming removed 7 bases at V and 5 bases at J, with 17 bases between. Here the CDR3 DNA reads TGTGCCAGCAAATACAGGGTTTATTGGGAGACCCAGTACTTC. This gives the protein CASKYRVYWETQYF.

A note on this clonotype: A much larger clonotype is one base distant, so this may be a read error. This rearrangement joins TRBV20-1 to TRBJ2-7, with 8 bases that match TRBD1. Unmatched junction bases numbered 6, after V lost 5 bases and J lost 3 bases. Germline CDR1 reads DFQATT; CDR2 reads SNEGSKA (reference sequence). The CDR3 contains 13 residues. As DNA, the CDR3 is TGCAGTGCTTGGACAGGGACAGGCTACGAGCAGTACTTC. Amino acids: CSAWTGTGYEQYF.

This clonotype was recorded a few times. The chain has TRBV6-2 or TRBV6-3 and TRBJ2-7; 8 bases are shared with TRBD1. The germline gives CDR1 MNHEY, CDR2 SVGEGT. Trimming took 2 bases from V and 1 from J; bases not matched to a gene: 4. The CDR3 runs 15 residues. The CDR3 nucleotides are TGTGCCAGCAGTTACGGACAGGGAGGTTCCTACGAGCAGTACTTC. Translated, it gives CASSYGQGGSYEQYF.

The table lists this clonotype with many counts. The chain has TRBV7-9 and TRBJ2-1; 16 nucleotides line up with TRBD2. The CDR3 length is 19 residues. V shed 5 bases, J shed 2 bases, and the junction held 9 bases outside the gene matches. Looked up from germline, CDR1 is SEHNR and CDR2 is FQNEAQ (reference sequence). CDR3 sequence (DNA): TGTGCCAGCAGCCCAGGGACTAGCGGGAGGGCCGAGACCTACAATGAGCAGTTCTTC. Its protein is CASSPGTSGRAETYNEQFF.

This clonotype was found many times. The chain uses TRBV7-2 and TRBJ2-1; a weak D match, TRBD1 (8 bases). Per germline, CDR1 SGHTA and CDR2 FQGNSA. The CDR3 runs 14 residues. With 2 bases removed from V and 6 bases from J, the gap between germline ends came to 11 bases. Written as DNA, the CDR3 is TGTGCCAGCAGCTTAAACAGGGGGGGCAATGAGCAGTTCTTC. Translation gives CASSLNRGGNEQFF.

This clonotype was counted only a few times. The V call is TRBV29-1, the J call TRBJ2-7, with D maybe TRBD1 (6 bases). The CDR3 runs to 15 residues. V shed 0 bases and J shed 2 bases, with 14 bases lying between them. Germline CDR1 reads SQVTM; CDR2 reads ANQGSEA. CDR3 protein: CSVEDSGHTTYEQYF. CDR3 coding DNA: TGCAGCGTTGAAGATTCGGGACATACTACCTACGAGCAGTACTTC.

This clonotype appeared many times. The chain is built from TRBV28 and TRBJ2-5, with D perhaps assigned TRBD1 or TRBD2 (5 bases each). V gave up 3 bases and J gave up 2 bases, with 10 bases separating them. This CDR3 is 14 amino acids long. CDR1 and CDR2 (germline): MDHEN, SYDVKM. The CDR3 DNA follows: TGTGCCAGCAGTTTTACTAGGACACAAGAGACCCAGTACTTC. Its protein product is CASSFTRTQETQYF.

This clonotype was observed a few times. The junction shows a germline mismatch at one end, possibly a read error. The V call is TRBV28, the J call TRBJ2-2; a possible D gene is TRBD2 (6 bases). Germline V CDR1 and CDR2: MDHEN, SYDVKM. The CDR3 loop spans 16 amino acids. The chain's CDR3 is CASSLFGGFGTGGLFF. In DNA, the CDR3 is TGTGCCAGCAGTTTATTTGGAGGGTTTGGGACCGGGGGGCTGTTTTTT.

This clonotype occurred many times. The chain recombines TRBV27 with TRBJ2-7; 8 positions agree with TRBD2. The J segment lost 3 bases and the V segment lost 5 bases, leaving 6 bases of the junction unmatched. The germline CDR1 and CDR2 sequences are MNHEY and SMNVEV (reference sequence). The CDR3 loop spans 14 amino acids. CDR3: CASSPSGGDYEQYF. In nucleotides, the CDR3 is TGTGCCAGCAGTCCCTCGGGGGGGGACTACGAGCAGTACTTC.

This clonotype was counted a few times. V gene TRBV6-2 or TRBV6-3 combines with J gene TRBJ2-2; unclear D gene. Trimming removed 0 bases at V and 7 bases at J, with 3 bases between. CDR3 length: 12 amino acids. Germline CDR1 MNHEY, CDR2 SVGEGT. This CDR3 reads CASSYSGGELFF. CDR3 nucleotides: TGTGCCAGCAGTTACTCCGGCGGGGAGCTGTTTTTT.

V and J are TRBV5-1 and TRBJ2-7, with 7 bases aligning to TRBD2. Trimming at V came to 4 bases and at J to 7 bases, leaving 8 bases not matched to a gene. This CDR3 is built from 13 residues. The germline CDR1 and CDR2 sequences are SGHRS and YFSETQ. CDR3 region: CASSPHREDEQYF. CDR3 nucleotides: TGCGCCAGCAGCCCTCACCGGGAGGATGAGCAGTACTTC.

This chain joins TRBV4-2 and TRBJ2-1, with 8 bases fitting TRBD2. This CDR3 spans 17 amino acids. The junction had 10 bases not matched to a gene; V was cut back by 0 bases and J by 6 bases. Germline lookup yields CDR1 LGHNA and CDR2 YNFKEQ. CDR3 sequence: CASSQDGPGGLLNEQFF. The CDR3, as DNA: TGTGCCAGCAGCCAAGATGGGCCGGGAGGGCTCCTCAATGAGCAGTTCTTC.

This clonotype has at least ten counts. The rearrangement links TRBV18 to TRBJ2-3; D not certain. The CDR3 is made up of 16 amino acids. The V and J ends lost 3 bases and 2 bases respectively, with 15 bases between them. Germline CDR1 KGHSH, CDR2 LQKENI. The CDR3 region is CASSPYRGVNTDTQYF. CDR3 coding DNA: TGTGCCAGCTCACCCTATCGCGGAGTAAACACAGATACGCAGTATTTT.

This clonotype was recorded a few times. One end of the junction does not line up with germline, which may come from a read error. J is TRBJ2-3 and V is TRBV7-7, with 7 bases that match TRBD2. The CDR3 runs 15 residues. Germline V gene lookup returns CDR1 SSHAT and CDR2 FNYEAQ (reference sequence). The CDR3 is CASSSRGGGTDTQYF. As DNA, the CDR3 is TGTGCTAGCAGCTCGCGGGGAGGGGGCACAGATACGCAGTATTTT.

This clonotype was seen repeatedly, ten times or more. CDR3 nucleotides: TGCAGTGCTAGAGTCGCCCTCCCTCGAGTAACGATGGCTTTCTTT. Amino acid sequence: CSARVALPRVTMAFF. The V gene is TRBV20-1, the J gene TRBJ1-1; D ambiguous. Germline loops: CDR1 DFQATT, CDR2 SNEGSKA (reference sequence). The ends were cut back, 1 base at V and 11 bases at J, with 23 bases in the middle. The CDR3 is 15 residues long.

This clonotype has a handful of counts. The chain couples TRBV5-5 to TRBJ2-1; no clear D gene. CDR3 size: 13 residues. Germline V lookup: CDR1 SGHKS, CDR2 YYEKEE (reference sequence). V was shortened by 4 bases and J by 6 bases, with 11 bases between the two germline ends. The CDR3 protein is CASSLTAINEQFF. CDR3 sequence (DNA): TGTGCCAGCAGCCTGACGGCTATCAATGAGCAGTTCTTC.

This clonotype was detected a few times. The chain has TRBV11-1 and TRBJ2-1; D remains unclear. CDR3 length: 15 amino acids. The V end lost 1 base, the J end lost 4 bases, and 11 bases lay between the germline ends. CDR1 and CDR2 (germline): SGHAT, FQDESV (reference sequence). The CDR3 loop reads CASSLVTLTYNEQFF. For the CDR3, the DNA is TGTGCCAGCAGCTTAGTAACCTTGACATACAATGAGCAGTTCTTC.

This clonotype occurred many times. The CDR3 DNA reads TGTGCCTGGAGTGTAGGTCGGGGAGGTCGGACAGATACGCAGTATTTT. This gives the protein CAWSVGRGGRTDTQYF. The chain is built from TRBV30 and TRBJ2-3, with D maybe TRBD2 (6 bases). Germline V lookup: CDR1 GTSNPN, CDR2 SVGIG (reference sequence). Between the trimmed V and J ends, which lost 0 bases and 3 bases, there was a span of 16 bases. The CDR3 extends over 16 amino acids.

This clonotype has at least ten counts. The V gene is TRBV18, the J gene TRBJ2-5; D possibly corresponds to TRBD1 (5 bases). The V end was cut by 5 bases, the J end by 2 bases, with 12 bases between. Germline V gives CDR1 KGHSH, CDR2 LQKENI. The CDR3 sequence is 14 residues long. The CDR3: CASSFDRFQETQYF. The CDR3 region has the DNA TGTGCCAGCTCATTCGACAGATTTCAAGAGACCCAGTACTTC.

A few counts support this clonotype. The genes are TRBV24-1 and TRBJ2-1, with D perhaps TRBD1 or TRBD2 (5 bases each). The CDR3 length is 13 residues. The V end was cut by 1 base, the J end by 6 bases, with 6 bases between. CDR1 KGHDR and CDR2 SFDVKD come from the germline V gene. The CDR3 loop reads CATSDFGANEQFF. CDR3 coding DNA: TGTGCCACCAGTGATTTCGGGGCCAATGAGCAGTTCTTC.

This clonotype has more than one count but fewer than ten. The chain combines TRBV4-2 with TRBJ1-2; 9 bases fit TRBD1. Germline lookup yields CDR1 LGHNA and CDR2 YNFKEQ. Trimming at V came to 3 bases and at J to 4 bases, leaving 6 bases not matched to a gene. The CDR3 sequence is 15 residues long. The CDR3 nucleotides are TGTGCCAGCAGCCATGGCGGGACAGGGCCCTATGGCTACACCTTC. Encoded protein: CASSHGGTGPYGYTF.

CDR3 DNA: TGTGCCACCAGTGATTCCCAAGGATCCGGGTGGGTCAATGAGCAGTTCTTC. Translation: CATSDSQGSGWVNEQFF. This chain uses TRBV24-1 with TRBJ2-1; D is undetermined. This CDR3 has 17 residues. CDR1 KGHDR and CDR2 SFDVKD come from the germline V gene. V lost 2 bases and J lost 6, with 19 bases in between.